This is a list of T cell receptor beta chains from one sample in a study of cytomegalovirus exposure and HLA in healthy donors. TCRdb's copy holds only in-frame clones and misses some; the assay was immunoSEQ multiplex PCR. This repertoire includes about 53,000 clones. The specimen sequenced was PBMCs. All receptors derive from a man younger than 30 in good health and CMV-seropositive. Each CDR3 is given with its conserved first and last residue. A D gene is named only where the DNA matches it firmly.

j_gene: TRBJ1-2
d_gene: .
v_gene: TRBV19
CDR3nt: TGTGCCAGTGGAGGCCTTGATGGCTACACCTTC
CDR3aa: CASGGLDGYTF

j_gene: TRBJ2-5
d_gene: TRBD2
v_gene: TRBV5-1
CDR3nt: TGCGCCAGCAGCTCTACTAGCGACTCTCTTCCGCCGTACTTC
CDR3aa: CASSSTSDSLPPYF

j_gene: TRBJ2-1
d_gene: TRBD2
v_gene: TRBV10-2
CDR3nt: TGCGCCAGCAGTGTTCAGCGGGAGTTTACGAATGAGCAGTTCTTC
CDR3aa: CASSVQREFTNEQFF

j_gene: TRBJ2-3
d_gene: .
v_gene: TRBV19
CDR3nt: TGTGCCAGTAGTATAGGTTTAGCAGATACGCAGTATTTT
CDR3aa: CASSIGLADTQYF

j_gene: TRBJ1-2
d_gene: .
v_gene: TRBV15
CDR3nt: TGTGCCACCAGCAGAGATTTGGAGGGCCCCAATGGCTACACCTTC
CDR3aa: CATSRDLEGPNGYTF

j_gene: TRBJ1-1
d_gene: TRBD1
v_gene: TRBV5-5
CDR3nt: TGTGCCAGCAGCGCGTACAGGGGGGAAAGTACTGAAGCTTTCTTT
CDR3aa: CASSAYRGESTEAFF

j_gene: TRBJ2-7
d_gene: TRBD2
v_gene: TRBV27
CDR3nt: TGTGCCAGCAGTTGGAGGGAGGGCTCCTACGAGCAGTACTTC
CDR3aa: CASSWREGSYEQYF

j_gene: TRBJ1-1
d_gene: TRBD1
v_gene: TRBV30
CDR3nt: TGTGCCTGGTACCCAGGGGGGCCTGAAGTTTTCTTT
CDR3aa: CAWYPGGPEVFF

j_gene: TRBJ2-7
d_gene: .
v_gene: TRBV11-1
CDR3nt: TGTGCCAGCAGCTTTGCGACTTCTCCCTCCTACGAGCAGTACTTC
CDR3aa: CASSFATSPSYEQYF

j_gene: TRBJ1-2
d_gene: TRBD1
v_gene: TRBV30
CDR3nt: TGTGCCTGGATCCGGGGACAGAACTATGGCTACACCTTC
CDR3aa: CAWIRGQNYGYTF

j_gene: TRBJ2-7
d_gene: TRBD2
v_gene: TRBV7-2
CDR3nt: TGTGCCAGCAGCTGGGGAGGGACTAGCGAGGACGAGCAGTACTTC
CDR3aa: CASSWGGTSEDEQYF

j_gene: TRBJ2-1
d_gene: .
v_gene: TRBV7-7
CDR3nt: TGTGCCAGCAGCTTTGGTAGCGGAATTACCAATGAGCAGTTCTTC
CDR3aa: CASSFGSGITNEQFF

j_gene: TRBJ1-5
d_gene: .
v_gene: TRBV28
CDR3nt: TGTGCCAGCAGGATAAACGAGGCGCCCGGTCAGCCCCAGCATTTT
CDR3aa: CASRINEAPGQPQHF

j_gene: TRBJ2-3
d_gene: TRBD2
v_gene: TRBV11-3
CDR3nt: TGTGCCAGCAGCACCAGACTAGCGGGAGGGGCTAGCACAGATACGCAGTATTTT
CDR3aa: CASSTRLAGGASTDTQYF